The T cell receptor beta chain under discussion was sequenced for a study of cytomegalovirus exposure and HLA in healthy donors. Every donor was a healthy person donating bone marrow. About this clone: Its specificity is not known.

The study, taken as a whole, reports: Per published reports, the classifier diagnosed cytomegalovirus status with high specificity and sensitivity. Links to common viral pathogens appeared, in a later analysis, for several of the most significant clusters.

Trimming took 6 bases from V and 2 from J, leaving 11 bases between them. Germline V gene lookup returns CDR1 MDHEN and CDR2 SYDVKM. The CDR3 is 14 amino acids. The study ran its PCR with 60 Vbeta and 13 Jbeta primers. Assay: immunoSEQ multiplex PCR; the TCRdb copy retains only in-frame clones and omits some. The sample shows some 100,000 clones, over 75% of them seen only once. The sequence was collected from a girl aged 2 to 9 in good health and CMV-seropositive. The sample was PBMCs. V is TRBV28 and J is TRBJ2-1, with D perhaps TRBD1 (6 bases). In nucleotides, the CDR3 is TGTGCCAGCAGCGTCAGGACAGCCTACAATGAGCAGTTCTTC. Protein sequence: CASSVRTAYNEQFF.